This T cell receptor (beta chain) is from a study of blood T cell repertoires in COVID-19. Overall study: There were acute and convalescent COVID-19 samples, and they came from the United States, Italy and Spain. The analysed material was cDNA or gDNA that came from T cells, B-cell-depleted T cells, or PBMCs.

CDR3 length: 12 residues. CDR1 is SGHNT, CDR2 YENEEA, per germline. V lost 7 bases and J lost 1, with 4 bases in between. Original data processing: Scientists estimated how many nucleated cells there were by amplifying reference gene primers. The table came from immunoSEQ multiplex PCR; TCRdb's copy has only in-frame clones and leaves some out. That table furnishes V, J and clone size, whereas the DNA furnished D and trimming. The profile shows about 370,000 clones, about 89% of them singletons. The rearrangement joins TRBV11-3 to TRBJ2-2, with D uncertain. What was sequenced was peripheral blood. The TCR sequence derives from a woman in her thirties with COVID-19, enrolled during active disease. CDR3 protein: CASTGNTGELFF. The CDR3 coding sequence is TGTGCCAGCACGGGGAACACCGGGGAGCTGTTTTTT.